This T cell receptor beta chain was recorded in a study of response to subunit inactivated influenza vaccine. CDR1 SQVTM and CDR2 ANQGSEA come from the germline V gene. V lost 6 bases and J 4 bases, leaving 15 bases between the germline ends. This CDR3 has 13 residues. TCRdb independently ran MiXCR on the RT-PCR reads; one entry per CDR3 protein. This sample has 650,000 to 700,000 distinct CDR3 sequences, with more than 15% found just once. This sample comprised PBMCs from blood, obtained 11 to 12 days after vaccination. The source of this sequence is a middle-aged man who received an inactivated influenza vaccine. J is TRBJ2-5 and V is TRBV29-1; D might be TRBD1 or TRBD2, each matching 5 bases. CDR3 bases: TGCAGCGTCCGGGGCCGGGCGACAGAGACCCAGTACTTC. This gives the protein CSVRGRATETQYF.